The 5 T cell receptor beta chains listed next were all sequenced from one sample in a study of T cell responses to AZD1222 COVID-19 vaccine. Produced via immunoSEQ multiplex PCR; TCRdb's table is partial and in-frame only. The sample lists approximately 90,000 clones, around nine tenths occurring once. The sequencing used peripheral blood, collected on day 0 of AZD1222 vaccination. These TCRs come from an adult in good health.

The V and J genes are TRBV7-8 and TRBJ2-7; D gene ambiguous. V gave up 0 bases and J gave up 7 bases, with 4 bases separating them. This CDR3 region has 11 residues. Germline assignment: CDR1 SGHVS and CDR2 FQNEAQ. CDR3 sequence: CASSLAGEQYF. Here the CDR3 DNA reads TGTGCCAGCAGCTTAGCGGGAGAGCAGTACTTC.

The chain links TRBV5-1 to TRBJ2-3, with TRBD2 matching over 7 bases. The V segment lost 0 bases and the J segment 6 bases; nucleotides outside the gene matches: 4. The CDR3 has 14 amino acids. From germline, CDR1 is SGHRS and CDR2 YFSETQ. The CDR3, as DNA: TGCGCCAGCAGCTTGGGACTAGCAAGGGATACGCAGTATTTT. It yields the protein CASSLGLARDTQYF.

CDR3 protein: CASSFLRNLDYGYTF. CDR3 nucleotide sequence: TGTGCCAGCAGTTTCTTACGAAACTTGGACTATGGCTACACCTTC. The chain carries TRBV27 and TRBJ1-2; D not resolved. The V gene's germline CDR1 is MNHEY and CDR2 SMNVEV (reference sequence). The CDR3 runs to 15 residues. V gave up 3 bases and J gave up 3 bases, with 14 bases separating them.

This clone was recorded only once. In DNA, the CDR3 is TGTGCCAGCAGTACCGGGATCACTGAAGCTTTCTTT. Translated, it gives CASSTGITEAFF. The J gene is TRBJ1-1, the V gene TRBV12-3 or TRBV12-4, with no clear D. V was trimmed by 5 bases and J by 4 bases, leaving 8 bases between them. The CDR3 is 12 amino acids.

This clone was observed a single time. The V call is TRBV11-3, the J call TRBJ2-1, with a tentative D call TRBD1 (5 bases). V dropped 1 base and J dropped 0 bases, with 7 bases sitting between them. Germline CDR1 and CDR2: SGHNT and YENEEA. There are 15 residues in the CDR3. The CDR3 DNA sequence: TGTGCCAGCAGCTTAGGTACAGGCTCCTACAATGAGCAGTTCTTC. Translation gives CASSLGTGSYNEQFF.